One sample yielded the 21 T cell receptor beta chains listed below, sequenced in a study of blood T cell repertoires in COVID-19. Profiled with immunoSEQ multiplex PCR; TCRdb holds only in-frame clones, not every one. The sample holds over 130,000 clones, more than 85% seen once. Material: peripheral blood. The receptors stem from a human donor in a cohort sampled during active COVID-19.

V gene TRBV19 combines with J gene TRBJ1-5; no definite D call. V shed 10 bases and J shed 0 bases, with 19 bases lying between them. The CDR3 length is 16 residues. Germline V gene sequence: CDR1 LNHDA, CDR2 SQIVND (reference sequence). In nucleotides, the CDR3 is TGTGCCACAGTAGGCCAGGCCCTATATAGCAATCAGCCCCAGCATTTT. It yields the protein CATVGQALYSNQPQHF.

The CDR3 DNA reads TGTGCCAGCAGCCGAGAGGTCCAAGCAAGGGAGCTGTTTTTT. Amino acids: CASSREVQARELFF. The chain joins TRBV5-4 to TRBJ2-2; unclear D gene. Germline-derived CDR1 and CDR2 are SGHNT and YYREEE (reference sequence). The V gene lost 4 bases and the J gene lost 9 bases, with 16 bases spanning the gap. CDR3 size: 14 residues.

This chain joins TRBV27 and TRBJ2-7, with TRBD2 identical over 7 bases. The CDR3 has 15 amino acids. J gave up 4 bases and V 0 bases, and 6 bases lay outside the gene matches. Germline V gene sequence: CDR1 MNHEY, CDR2 SMNVEV (reference sequence). The DNA for the CDR3 is TGTGCCAGCAGTTTATCGACTAGCCCCCTTTACGAGCAGTACTTC. Translating it yields CASSLSTSPLYEQYF.

CDR3 loop: CASSPHRGQNRYGYTF. The CDR3 coding sequence is TGTGCCAGCAGTCCTCACAGGGGCCAAAACCGCTATGGCTACACCTTC. The rearrangement uses TRBV27 and TRBJ1-2; 7 bases are shared with TRBD1. This CDR3 region has 16 residues. Germline CDR1 and CDR2: MNHEY and SMNVEV (reference sequence). V lost 5 bases, J lost 4 bases, and 13 bases stayed unmatched.

The DNA of the CDR3 is TGTGCCAGCAGCCCCGGGACTACGGGAGAGACCCAGTACTTC. Amino acids: CASSPGTTGETQYF. The chain has TRBV11-2 and TRBJ2-5; 7 positions match TRBD2. CDR1 and CDR2 from the germline V gene are SGHAT and FQNNGV. Losses at the gene ends were 5 bases for V and 4 bases for J; bases not matched to a gene: 7. The CDR3 contains 14 residues.

This chain uses TRBV10-3 with TRBJ1-5; 7 bases map to TRBD1. CDR3 length: 15 amino acids. The V and J ends lost 6 bases and 2 bases, in that order; junction bases with no gene match: 7. CDR1 is ENHRY and CDR2 is SYGVKD in the germline V gene. Here the CDR3 DNA reads TGTGCCATCAGCGAGGGGGCAGGGGGCAATCAGCCCCAGCATTTT. It encodes CAISEGAGGNQPQHF.

The rearrangement joins TRBV29-1 to TRBJ2-1; 12 bases agree with TRBD2. J was trimmed by 5 bases and V by 4 bases; bases with no gene match: 0. This CDR3 contains 13 residues. Germline V gene lookup returns CDR1 SQVTM and CDR2 ANQGSEA. The CDR3 protein is CSVGLAGDNEQFF. CDR3 DNA sequence: TGCAGCGTTGGACTAGCGGGAGACAATGAGCAGTTCTTC.

This clone has only one observation. The rearrangement joins TRBV5-1 to TRBJ2-1; 8 bases line up with TRBD2. The germline CDR1 and CDR2 sequences are SGHRS and YFSETQ. Trimming removed 0 bases from V and 6 bases from J; junction bases left unmatched: 5. The CDR3 contains 15 residues. In DNA, the CDR3 is TGCGCCAGCAGCTTGGTTCTAGCGGGCGCCAATGAGCAGTTCTTC. Its protein product is CASSLVLAGANEQFF.

The gene calls are TRBV12-3 or TRBV12-4 and TRBJ2-4; no definite D call. Trimming took off 10 bases at V and 9 bases at J, with 13 bases between the two ends. CDR3 length: 11 amino acids. In DNA, the CDR3 is TGTGCCAACCCTTCGTCCGGCATTCAGTACTTC. Translated, it gives CANPSSGIQYF.

The chain couples TRBV7-9 to TRBJ2-2; D not certain. The germline gives CDR1 SEHNR, CDR2 FQNEAQ (reference sequence). V was trimmed by 7 bases and J by 3 bases, leaving 6 bases between them. CDR3 size: 12 residues. Here the CDR3 DNA reads TGTGCCAGCACCCGGGACACCGGGGAGCTGTTTTTT. This translates into CASTRDTGELFF.

The rearrangement joins TRBV27 to TRBJ2-3; D is perhaps TRBD2 (5 bases). The CDR3 totals 16 residues. Germline V CDR1 and CDR2: MNHEY, SMNVEV (reference sequence). V was cut by 6 bases and J by 2 bases, with 18 bases left in between. For the CDR3, the DNA is TGTGCCAGCAGCAAGTTGCAGCGGAGATCCACAGATACGCAGTATTTT. As protein: CASSKLQRRSTDTQYF.

The chain is built from TRBV5-4 and TRBJ2-2, with 11 positions matching TRBD2. Trimming cost V 0 bases and J 7 bases; bases outside gene matches: 8. The CDR3 consists of 17 residues. Germline CDR1 SGHNT, CDR2 YYREEE (reference sequence). CDR3 protein: CASSLAPTSGTHGELFF. In DNA, the CDR3 is TGTGCCAGCAGCTTGGCCCCGACTAGCGGGACCCACGGGGAGCTGTTTTTT.

The V call is TRBV5-6, the J call TRBJ2-5, with a weak D call TRBD2 (5 bases). This CDR3 is 17 amino acids long. Germline V lookup: CDR1 SGHDT, CDR2 YYEEEE. Between the trimmed V and J ends, which lost 0 bases and 3 bases, there was a span of 18 bases. CDR3 in DNA: TGTGCCAGCAGCTTGGGACACTTGGGGTTCGGGAAAGAGACCCAGTACTTC. It codes for CASSLGHLGFGKETQYF.

The rearrangement links TRBV19 to TRBJ2-7; weak D call: TRBD1 (6 bases). V was clipped by 5 bases and J by 2 bases, with 13 bases between them. There are 14 residues in the CDR3. Per the germline V gene, CDR1 is LNHDA and CDR2 is SQIVND (reference sequence). This chain's CDR3 is CASSWDTYTYEQYF. CDR3 coding DNA: TGTGCCAGTAGTTGGGACACCTACACCTACGAGCAGTACTTC.

The chain's CDR3 is CASSFIGLAGGLEQFF. The CDR3 bases are TGTGCCAGCAGCTTCATAGGACTAGCGGGAGGATTAGAGCAGTTCTTC. V is TRBV7-8 and J is TRBJ2-1; TRBD2 matches 14 bases. V gave up 3 bases and J gave up 10 bases; unmatched junction bases: 8. The germline gives CDR1 SGHVS, CDR2 FQNEAQ. There are 16 residues in the CDR3.

The genes are TRBV6-5 and TRBJ1-2; weak D call: TRBD1 (6 bases). The CDR3 contains 13 residues. V gave up 6 bases and J gave up 5 bases, with 13 bases separating them. Looked up from germline, CDR1 is MNHEY and CDR2 is SVGAGI. The CDR3 DNA sequence: TGTGCCAGCAGGGGTGGACAGCTATATGGCTACACCTTC. The encoded protein is CASRGGQLYGYTF.

The chain uses TRBV5-1 and TRBJ2-7, with D possibly TRBD1 on 6 matching bases. Germline assignment: CDR1 SGHRS and CDR2 YFSETQ. The germline V and J ends were trimmed by 1 base and 0 bases, with 11 bases remaining between them. The CDR3 is made up of 15 amino acids. In DNA, the CDR3 is TGCGCCAGCAGCTTGTCGGCAGGGGCCTCCTACGAGCAGTACTTC. It yields the protein CASSLSAGASYEQYF.

This clone has just one count. V and J are TRBV28 and TRBJ2-6, with 9 positions matching TRBD1. Germline V lookup: CDR1 MDHEN, CDR2 SYDVKM. After removal of 6 bases from V and 0 bases from J, the junction contained 9 bases not matched to a gene. The CDR3 runs to 18 residues. DNA for the CDR3: TGTGCCAGCAGCGAGATCGGGACAGGGTTCTCTGGGGCCAACGTCCTGACTTTC. It specifies CASSEIGTGFSGANVLTF.

To note about this clone: One end of the junction fails to match germline, which may point to a read error. The V gene is TRBV4-1, the J gene TRBJ2-7; TRBD2 matches at 13 bases. CDR3 length: 17 amino acids. Germline values: CDR1 MGHRA, CDR2 YSYEKL. In DNA form, the CDR3 reads TGCGCCAGCAGCAAAGAGTTAGGACTAGCGGGAGTCTACGAGCAGTACTTC. It specifies CASSKELGLAGVYEQYF.

A few counts support this clone. This sequence joins TRBV13 and TRBJ2-7, with TRBD2 as a possible D gene (6 bases). Trimming left V 0 bases short and J 2 bases short, with 11 bases between. From germline, CDR1 is PRHDT and CDR2 FYEKMQ (reference sequence). This CDR3 has 15 residues. The CDR3 bases are TGTGCCAGCAGCTTAGGAGTCGGGGGAACCTACGAGCAGTACTTC. This translates into CASSLGVGGTYEQYF.

The chain joins TRBV4-1 to TRBJ2-2; D perhaps matches TRBD2 (5 bases). CDR3 length: 16 residues. V was trimmed by 5 bases and J by 2 bases, leaving 15 bases between them. CDR1 and CDR2 from the germline V gene are MGHRA and YSYEKL. CDR3 sequence: CASSIRGSANTGELFF. CDR3 nucleotides: TGCGCCAGCAGCATCCGGGGTAGTGCTAACACCGGGGAGCTGTTTTTT.